These 18 T cell receptor beta chains share one sample of origin, sequenced in a study of T-cell reconstitution after alpha-beta-depleted transplantation in children. TCRbeta library construction was performed incorporating unique molecular identifiers. TCRdb reanalysed the PCR reads using MiXCR and keeps one entry per CDR3 protein. The table shows around 960,000 distinct CDR3 sequences, with around 30% occurring only once. Sequenced material: PBMCs, mostly from graft donor cells, taken 360 days after TCRalphabeta/CD19-depleted stem cell transplant. These receptor sequences come from a boy younger than two who had a stem cell transplant for SCID, so the T cells may come from the graft donor.

This clonotype has only a few counts. The V and J genes are TRBV20-1 and TRBJ2-7; TRBD1 is a possible D gene (6 bases). The CDR3 contains 15 residues. Trimming took off 0 bases at V and 1 base at J, with 13 bases between the two ends. Looked up from germline, CDR1 is DFQATT and CDR2 is SNEGSKA (reference sequence). The CDR3 spells CSARDRGHLSYEQYF. DNA of the CDR3: TGCAGTGCTAGAGATCGGGGACACCTGTCCTACGAGCAGTACTTC.

The chain recombines TRBV7-9 with TRBJ2-3; the match to TRBD1 covers 10 bases. The CDR3 extends over 15 amino acids. The trim removed 3 bases at V and 3 bases at J, leaving 3 bases unmatched. In germline, CDR1 is SEHNR, CDR2 FQNEAQ (reference sequence). CDR3 nucleotides: TGTGCCAGCAGCTTCGACAGGGGGCCTACAGATACGCAGTATTTT. This encodes CASSFDRGPTDTQYF.

The chain couples TRBV12-3 or TRBV12-4 to TRBJ2-7; D is uncertain. The CDR3 spans 11 residues. V was clipped by 3 bases and J by 5 bases, with 5 bases between them. CDR3 in DNA: TGTGCCAGCAGTTTTGAAGACGAGCAGTACTTC. Its translation: CASSFEDEQYF.

The chain combines TRBV29-1 with TRBJ2-5, with D unclear. This CDR3 region has 18 residues. Germline V gene lookup returns CDR1 SQVTM and CDR2 ANQGSEA. V was pared by 3 bases and J by 4 bases, with 27 bases between. The DNA for the CDR3 is TGCAGCGTTGATATGTACGTGTGGCCGGTGGGCGGTCGAGAGACCCAGTACTTC. It codes for CSVDMYVWPVGGRETQYF.

This clonotype turned up a few times. This chain joins TRBV5-5 and TRBJ2-3; D possibly matches TRBD1 or TRBD2 (5 bases each). The CDR3 consists of 16 residues. The germline gives CDR1 SGHKS, CDR2 YYEKEE (reference sequence). V was clipped by 4 bases and J by 0 bases, with 15 bases between them. The CDR3 loop reads CASSPRMGESTDTQYF. In DNA, the CDR3 is TGTGCCAGCAGCCCCCGGATGGGGGAAAGCACAGATACGCAGTATTTT. The full variable domain, completed using reference TRBV5-5 and TRBJ2-3, is DAGVTQSPTHLIKTRGQQVTLRCSPISGHKSVSWYQQVLGQGPQFIFQYYEKEERGRGNFPDRFSARQFPNYSSELNVNALLLGDSALYLCASSPRMGESTDTQYFGPGTRLTVL.

In its sample, this clonotype was seen a few times. The chain uses TRBV18 and TRBJ2-3; D gene uncertain. The CDR3 is 16 residues long. V was cut by 0 bases and J by 1 base, with 11 bases left in between. Germline V gene lookup returns CDR1 KGHSH and CDR2 LQKENI. This CDR3 is CASSPPKPWGTDTQYF. CDR3 nucleotides: TGTGCCAGCTCACCACCTAAGCCTTGGGGCACAGATACGCAGTATTTT.

This clonotype showed up just a few times. This chain uses TRBV15 with TRBJ2-4; no reliable D call. V dropped 0 bases and J dropped 9 bases, with 12 bases sitting between them. The length of the CDR3 is 14 residues. Per germline, CDR1 LNHNV and CDR2 YYDKDF (reference sequence). The CDR3 protein is CATSRDRQDSIQYF. CDR3 coding DNA: TGTGCCACCAGCAGAGATCGGCAGGATAGCATTCAGTACTTC.

V and J are TRBV5-1 and TRBJ2-3, with D perhaps TRBD2 (6 bases). V dropped 4 bases and J dropped 4 bases, with 16 bases sitting between them. This CDR3 has 15 amino acids. Germline-derived CDR1 and CDR2 are SGHRS and YFSETQ. The CDR3 DNA follows: TGCGCCAGCAGCCCGGGCGGGACTTCGGCAGATACGCAGTATTTT. Encoded protein: CASSPGGTSADTQYF. Complete variable domain (other parts from reference TRBV5-1 and TRBJ2-3): KAGVTQTPRYLIKTRGQQVTLSCSPISGHRSVSWYQQTPGQGLQFLFEYFSETQRNKGNFPGRFSGRQFSNSRSEMNVSTLELGDSALYLCASSPGGTSADTQYFGPGTRLTVL.

This clonotype was seen a handful of times. This chain uses TRBV20-1 with TRBJ1-2; 7 bases map to TRBD1. V was pared by 1 base and J by 1 base, with 9 bases of the junction left unmatched. The CDR3 is 16 amino acids. Germline CDR1 DFQATT, CDR2 SNEGSKA (reference sequence). CDR3 sequence (DNA): TGCAGTGCTAGAGTGATGCCCCAGGGGGGTAACTATGGCTACACCTTC. Its translation is CSARVMPQGGNYGYTF.

The CDR3 region is CSARYRTYNEQFF. Written as DNA, the CDR3 is TGCAGTGCTAGATACCGGACATACAATGAGCAGTTCTTC. This chain links TRBV20-1 with TRBJ2-1, with D tentatively TRBD1 (5 bases). The CDR3 sequence is 13 residues long. Germline V gives CDR1 DFQATT, CDR2 SNEGSKA (reference sequence). The V end lost 2 bases, the J end lost 4 bases, and 9 bases lay between the germline ends.

The chain joins TRBV12-3 or TRBV12-4 to TRBJ2-3; 15 bases match TRBD2. This CDR3 has 19 residues. V was pared by 6 bases and J by 0 bases, with 10 bases of the junction left unmatched. Written as DNA, the CDR3 is TGTGCCAGCAGCCGGGGACTAGCGGGGGGCCGTCCTAGCACAGATACGCAGTATTTT. As protein: CASSRGLAGGRPSTDTQYF.

A few counts support this clonotype. This chain connects TRBV29-1 to TRBJ2-1; D possibly corresponds to TRBD1 (6 bases). V was shortened by 7 bases and J by 7 bases, with 20 bases between the two germline ends. In germline, CDR1 is SQVTM, CDR2 ANQGSEA. The CDR3 is 14 amino acids. Here the CDR3 reads CSAPLTGIGNEQFF. As DNA, the CDR3 is TGCAGCGCCCCGCTCACAGGGATCGGGAATGAGCAGTTCTTC.

The V gene is TRBV12-3 or TRBV12-4, the J gene TRBJ2-1; no firm D call. The CDR3 is made up of 13 amino acids. Trimming cost V 6 bases and J 2 bases, with 8 bases left between them. The DNA of the CDR3 is TGTGCCAGCAGCTGGATGACCTACAATGAGCAGTTCTTC. Amino acid sequence: CASSWMTYNEQFF.

This clonotype was picked up a small number of times. The chain links TRBV7-8 to TRBJ2-3; D is unclear. Germline V lookup: CDR1 SGHVS, CDR2 FQNEAQ. The CDR3 consists of 15 residues. The V gene lost 5 bases and the J gene lost 6 bases, with 18 bases spanning the gap. The CDR3 bases are TGTGCCAGCAGCCTAAAACGACTCGTGCAGGATACGCAGTATTTT. It yields the protein CASSLKRLVQDTQYF.

This clonotype appeared a few times. The J gene is TRBJ2-4, the V gene TRBV11-2; no clear D. Germline CDR1 SGHAT, CDR2 FQNNGV. V was pared by 6 bases and J by 7 bases, with 10 bases between. This CDR3 has 12 residues. CDR3 sequence reads: CASRGMENIQYF. CDR3 DNA: TGTGCCAGCAGAGGGATGGAGAACATTCAGTACTTC. The full variable domain, with the rest looked up from reference TRBV11-2 and TRBJ2-4, is EAGVAQSPRYKIIEKRQSVAFWCNPISGHATLYWYQQILGQGPKLLIQFQNNGVVDDSQLPKDRFSAERLKGVDSTLKIQPAKLEDSAVYLCASRGMENIQYFGAGTRLSVL.

The V call is TRBV6-2 or TRBV6-3, the J call TRBJ2-5; D is tentatively TRBD1 or TRBD2 (5 bases each). The V gene's germline CDR1 is MNHEY and CDR2 SVGEGT. V lost 0 bases to trimming and J lost 8 bases, with 13 bases between them. CDR3 length: 14 amino acids. In DNA form, the CDR3 reads TGTGCCAGCAGTTACTCCAGTAGGGGAGATACCCAGTACTTC. This codes for CASSYSSRGDTQYF.

The chain joins TRBV4-1 to TRBJ2-6; D remains ambiguous. CDR1 and CDR2 from the germline V gene are MGHRA and YSYEKL. Deletions cut 2 bases from V and 0 bases from J, with 8 bases between. The CDR3 runs to 16 residues. The CDR3 spells CASSQIRSSGANVLTF. CDR3 DNA sequence: TGCGCCAGCAGCCAAATCCGAAGCTCTGGGGCCAACGTCCTGACTTTC.

This clonotype was observed once. V gene TRBV11-2 combines with J gene TRBJ2-5, with TRBD2 matching over 11 bases. This CDR3 contains 15 residues. V gave up 5 bases and J gave up 4 bases; unmatched junction bases: 6. Looked up from germline, CDR1 is SGHAT and CDR2 is FQNNGV. The CDR3 loop reads CASSPRLAGRETQYF. Written as DNA, the CDR3 is TGTGCCAGCAGCCCTCGACTAGCGGGGCGAGAGACCCAGTACTTC.